The rows below give T cell receptor beta chains drawn from one sample of a study of beta chain features in type 1 diabetes. Only in-frame clones appear in the TCRdb table, and some are missing; sequencing was by immunoSEQ multiplex PCR. The sample lists about 290,000 clones, under 8.5% occurring once. Input material: central memory CD4+ T cells from blood. These receptors were taken from a young woman in good health. The CDR3 runs from the conserved cysteine through the conserved F or W. A D gene is named only where the DNA matches it firmly. For some rows the clone size is stated as once, few or many, or as a class when expanded; others skip it.

D: .
size: few
J: TRBJ1-2
V: TRBV27
CDR3: CASSLGDIGGYGYTF
DNA: TGTGCCAGCAGTTTAGGTGACATTGGGGGCTATGGCTACACCTTC

D: TRBD1
size: few
J: TRBJ1-6
V: TRBV18
CDR3: CASSPQSGQTLETLHF
DNA: TGTGCCAGCTCACCTCAGTCGGGACAGACCCTCGAGACCCTCCACTTT

D: .
size: many
J: TRBJ1-2
V: TRBV5-4
CDR3: CASSSKTGTPGYGYTF
DNA: TGTGCCAGCAGCTCTAAAACCGGGACTCCCGGCTATGGCTACACCTTC

D: .
size: .
J: TRBJ1-2
V: TRBV7-2
CDR3: CASSRPPGSVNYGYTF
DNA: TGTGCCAGCAGCCGTCCCCCGGGGTCGGTAAACTATGGCTACACCTTC

D: TRBD2
size: few
J: TRBJ2-7
V: TRBV9
CDR3: CASTRGGTSDNYEQYF
DNA: TGTGCCAGCACCCGGGGCGGGACTAGCGATAACTACGAGCAGTACTTC

D: .
size: .
J: TRBJ2-1
V: TRBV7-9
CDR3: CASSLGVGEGGTYNEQFF
DNA: TGTGCCAGCAGCTTAGGGGTGGGCGAGGGGGGCACCTACAATGAGCAGTTCTTC

D: TRBD1
size: few
J: TRBJ2-1
V: TRBV4-3
CDR3: CASSQDKRGQASSYNEQFF
DNA: TGCGCCAGCAGCCAAGATAAAAGGGGACAGGCGTCCTCCTACAATGAGCAGTTCTTC

D: TRBD2
size: .
J: TRBJ2-7
V: TRBV7-2
CDR3: CASSLGFTGGSSYEQYF
DNA: TGTGCCAGCAGCTTAGGGTTTACGGGCGGGAGCTCCTACGAGCAGTACTTC

D: .
size: many
J: TRBJ2-1
V: TRBV5-4
CDR3: CASSVALRNEQFF
DNA: TGTGCCAGCAGCGTGGCCCTAAGGAATGAGCAGTTCTTC

D: .
size: few
J: TRBJ1-5
V: TRBV21-1
CDR3: CASSKWKMTANFNQPQHF
DNA: TGTGCCAGCAGCAAATGGAAGATGACGGCCAACTTCAATCAGCCCCAGCATTTT

D: .
size: .
J: TRBJ2-6
V: TRBV9
CDR3: CASRSGSGANVLTF
DNA: TGTGCCAGCAGATCCGGCTCTGGGGCCAACGTCCTGACTTTC

D: .
size: few
J: TRBJ2-1
V: TRBV28
CDR3: CASSPQGSGYNEQFF
DNA: TGTGCCAGCAGCCCACAGGGAAGTGGCTACAATGAGCAGTTCTTC

D: .
size: .
J: TRBJ2-5
V: TRBV6-6
CDR3: CAISDRGFQETQYF
DNA: TGTGCCATCAGTGATCGCGGGTTCCAAGAGACCCAGTACTTC

D: .
size: few
J: TRBJ1-1
V: TRBV6-6
CDR3: CASSYGLSPDTEAFF
DNA: TGTGCCAGCAGTTACGGGTTAAGTCCGGACACTGAAGCTTTCTTT

D: TRBD1
size: few
J: TRBJ1-5
V: TRBV18
CDR3: CASSQGQGAWGPQHF
DNA: TGTGCCAGCTCACAAGGACAGGGGGCTTGGGGGCCCCAGCATTTT

D: .
size: .
J: TRBJ1-2
V: TRBV18
CDR3: CASSVSRGTDGYTF
DNA: TGTGCCAGCTCAGTGAGCCGAGGGACCGATGGCTACACCTTC

D: .
size: .
J: TRBJ1-4
V: TRBV7-8
CDR3: CASSFSNNEKLFF
DNA: TGTGCCAGCAGCTTCAGCAATAATGAAAAACTGTTTTTT

D: TRBD1
size: many
J: TRBJ1-5
V: TRBV28
CDR3: CATRTGGNQPQHF
DNA: TGTGCCACCCGGACAGGGGGCAATCAGCCCCAGCATTTT

D: .
size: few
J: TRBJ1-2
V: TRBV5-6
CDR3: CASSFAGPRGYTF
DNA: TGTGCCAGCAGCTTTGCAGGGCCCCGTGGCTACACCTTC

D: .
size: .
J: TRBJ1-5
V: TRBV9
CDR3: CASSVAPGVEQPQHF
DNA: TGTGCCAGCAGCGTAGCTCCTGGGGTAGAGCAGCCCCAGCATTTT

D: .
size: .
J: TRBJ2-1
V: TRBV6-4
CDR3: CASSDAWGDEQFF
DNA: TGTGCCAGCAGTGACGCCTGGGGCGATGAGCAGTTCTTC

D: .
size: few
J: TRBJ1-6
V: TRBV27
CDR3: CASSLSRVGNSPLHF
DNA: TGTGCCAGCAGTTTATCCAGGGTGGGAAATTCACCCCTCCACTTT

D: TRBD1
size: many
J: TRBJ2-2
V: TRBV5-4
CDR3: CASSSNADRATGELFF
DNA: TGTGCCAGCAGCTCCAATGCAGACAGGGCCACCGGGGAGCTGTTTTTT

D: TRBD2
size: .
J: TRBJ2-5
V: TRBV14
CDR3: CASSQGLAGVSETQYF
DNA: TGTGCCAGCAGCCAGGGACTAGCGGGAGTATCGGAGACCCAGTACTTC

D: .
size: few
J: TRBJ1-5
V: TRBV2
CDR3: CASSDVGSPNQPQHF
DNA: TGTGCCAGCAGTGATGTGGGGAGCCCCAATCAGCCCCAGCATTTT

D: TRBD2
size: .
J: TRBJ2-3
V: TRBV11-2
CDR3: CASSLTNRGDQYF
DNA: TGTGCCAGCAGCTTGACAAACCGGGGGGATCAGTATTTT

D: .
size: few
J: TRBJ2-2
V: TRBV5-1
CDR3: CASSLSGQNTGELFF
DNA: TGCGCCAGCAGCTTGTCAGGGCAGAACACCGGGGAGCTGTTTTTT

D: .
size: .
J: TRBJ1-2
V: TRBV7-2
CDR3: CASSSIPPGGYTF
DNA: TGTGCCAGCAGCTCCATCCCCCCGGGCGGCTACACCTTC

D: TRBD2
size: .
J: TRBJ2-7
V: TRBV10-3
CDR3: CASLVAGGYEQYF
DNA: TGTGCCTCCCTTGTCGCGGGAGGTTACGAGCAGTACTTC

D: .
size: .
J: TRBJ1-4
V: TRBV5-4
CDR3: CASSFGFSNEKLFF
DNA: TGTGCCAGCAGCTTCGGATTCTCTAATGAAAAACTGTTTTTT

D: TRBD1
size: .
J: TRBJ2-2
V: TRBV27
CDR3: CAIGTYRGRRTGELFF
DNA: TGTGCCATCGGGACCTACAGGGGGCGGCGCACCGGGGAGCTGTTTTTT

D: .
size: .
J: TRBJ1-5
V: TRBV27
CDR3: CASSDLSRLDQPQHF
DNA: TGTGCCAGCAGTGACCTATCGAGACTGGATCAGCCCCAGCATTTT

D: .
size: few
J: TRBJ1-2
V: TRBV2
CDR3: CASSQIRGSGGYTF
DNA: TGTGCCAGCAGTCAGATCAGGGGATCAGGTGGCTACACCTTC

D: .
size: few
J: TRBJ1-4
V: TRBV5-4
CDR3: CASSLGGTTNEKLFF
DNA: TGTGCCAGCAGCTTGGGGGGGACAACCAATGAAAAACTGTTTTTT

D: TRBD1
size: .
J: TRBJ1-1
V: TRBV6-5
CDR3: CASRSTGTEAFF
DNA: TGTGCCAGCAGATCGACAGGGACTGAAGCTTTCTTT

D: .
size: .
J: TRBJ1-5
V: TRBV7-8
CDR3: CASSAAAGPQHF
DNA: TGTGCCAGCAGCGCCGCGGCGGGGCCCCAGCATTTT

D: .
size: .
J: TRBJ1-6
V: TRBV2
CDR3: CASTGNSPLHF
DNA: TGTGCCAGCACGGGTAATTCACCCCTCCACTTT

D: TRBD1
size: few
J: TRBJ1-2
V: TRBV29-1
CDR3: CSVDVWPDRQGGYTF
DNA: TGCAGCGTTGACGTATGGCCCGACAGACAGGGGGGCTACACCTTC

D: TRBD1
size: few
J: TRBJ1-6
V: TRBV25-1
CDR3: CASSVNPFATGQDSPLHF
DNA: TGTGCCAGCAGTGTCAACCCTTTCGCGACAGGGCAGGATTCACCCCTCCACTTT

D: .
size: .
J: TRBJ2-1
V: TRBV9
CDR3: CASSVDPSKDEQFF
DNA: TGTGCCAGCAGCGTAGACCCGAGCAAGGATGAGCAGTTCTTC

D: TRBD1
size: few
J: TRBJ1-6
V: TRBV7-3
CDR3: CASSRDRNNSPLHF
DNA: TGTGCCAGCAGCCGGGACAGGAATAATTCACCCCTCCACTTT

D: TRBD1
size: .
J: TRBJ1-2
V: TRBV27
CDR3: CASSFDRGDGYTF
DNA: TGTGCCAGCAGTTTCGACAGGGGAGATGGCTACACCTTC

D: TRBD1
size: few
J: TRBJ2-2
V: TRBV6-5
CDR3: CASRQGTVTGELFF
DNA: TGTGCCAGCAGACAGGGGACAGTTACCGGGGAGCTGTTTTTT

D: TRBD2
size: many
J: TRBJ2-2
V: TRBV2
CDR3: CASAGLALTGELFF
DNA: TGTGCCAGCGCGGGACTAGCGCTCACCGGGGAGCTGTTTTTT

D: .
size: .
J: TRBJ2-7
V: TRBV4-1
CDR3: CASSQEIPGHSRYEQYF
DNA: TGCGCCAGCAGCCAAGAAATACCGGGACATAGCCGCTACGAGCAGTACTTC

D: .
size: many
J: TRBJ1-6
V: TRBV21-1
CDR3: CASLFPRDRDSPLHF
DNA: TGTGCCAGCCTATTTCCCCGGGACAGGGATTCACCCCTCCACTTT

D: .
size: .
J: TRBJ2-7
V: TRBV6-6
CDR3: CASSYHQDGPSEQYF
DNA: TGTGCCAGCAGTTACCACCAAGATGGGCCGTCCGAGCAGTACTTC

D: .
size: few
J: TRBJ2-7
V: TRBV2
CDR3: CASSVRPSYEQYF
DNA: TGTGCCAGCAGTGTGAGACCCTCCTACGAGCAGTACTTC

D: .
size: .
J: TRBJ2-5
V: TRBV4-3
CDR3: CASSLNGYQETQYF
DNA: TGCGCCAGCAGCCTAAACGGCTACCAAGAGACCCAGTACTTC

D: .
size: few
J: TRBJ2-3
V: TRBV28
CDR3: CASSPGSITIADTQYF
DNA: TGTGCCAGCAGTCCCGGATCCATCACGATTGCAGATACGCAGTATTTT

D: .
size: medium-sized
J: TRBJ2-1
V: TRBV5-1
CDR3: CASSTQGIDNEQFF
DNA: TGCGCCAGCAGCACCCAGGGGATTGATAATGAGCAGTTCTTC

D: .
size: .
J: TRBJ1-5
V: TRBV6-1
CDR3: CASVQWDSNQPQHF
DNA: TGTGCCAGCGTCCAATGGGATAGCAATCAGCCCCAGCATTTT

D: TRBD1
size: .
J: TRBJ2-1
V: TRBV14
CDR3: CASSRPGTGRNEQFF
DNA: TGTGCCAGCAGCCGACCCGGGACAGGGCGCAATGAGCAGTTCTTC

D: TRBD1
size: few
J: TRBJ1-1
V: TRBV5-4
CDR3: CASSKGQGGAYTEAFF
DNA: TGTGCCAGCAGTAAGGGACAGGGAGGGGCGTACACTGAAGCTTTCTTT

D: TRBD2
size: .
J: TRBJ2-5
V: TRBV4-1
CDR3: CASSLAPSGVETQYF
DNA: TGCGCCAGCAGCCTTGCCCCTAGCGGGGTAGAGACCCAGTACTTC

D: .
size: few
J: TRBJ1-3
V: TRBV5-1
CDR3: CASSSEGPGDSGNTIYF
DNA: TGCGCCAGCAGCTCCGAGGGTCCGGGGGACTCTGGAAACACCATATATTTT

D: .
size: few
J: TRBJ2-7
V: TRBV6-5
CDR3: CASSYYESPYEQYF
DNA: TGTGCCAGCAGTTACTACGAAAGCCCCTACGAGCAGTACTTC

D: TRBD2
size: many
J: TRBJ2-1
V: TRBV7-8
CDR3: CASSYFWTSGDEQFF
DNA: TGTGCCAGCAGCTATTTCTGGACTAGCGGCGATGAGCAGTTCTTC

D: .
size: .
J: TRBJ2-5
V: TRBV7-2
CDR3: CASSLGRETQYF
DNA: TGTGCCAGCAGCTTAGGGAGAGAGACCCAGTACTTC

D: TRBD1
size: few
J: TRBJ2-3
V: TRBV29-1
CDR3: CSVGQATSTDTQYF
DNA: TGCAGCGTAGGACAGGCCACTAGCACAGATACGCAGTATTTT